Shown below are 24 T cell receptor beta chains from a single sample sequenced in a study of blood T cells in healthy people across ages. Through a sample-barcoded 5' primer and a J-beta primer mix, a second PCR was run for roughly 6 to 12 cycles. One entry per CDR3 protein results from TCRdb running MiXCR on the 5' RACE reads. Of about 1.6 million distinct CDR3 sequences listed, about 35% are singletons. Sequencing was done on a sample of blood. Every receptor here comes from a woman aged 25 to 39 in good health.

This clonotype has only a few counts. The CDR3 region is CSADRLAGSYEQYF. The CDR3 nucleotides are TGCAGTGCCGATAGACTAGCGGGCTCCTACGAGCAGTACTTC. The V call is TRBV20-1, the J call TRBJ2-7; 10 bases are a match to TRBD2. Germline-derived CDR1 and CDR2 are DFQATT and SNEGSKA (reference sequence). The CDR3 consists of 14 residues. J gave up 0 bases and V 6 bases, and 5 bases lay outside the gene matches.

This clonotype turned up a few times. The rearrangement links TRBV4-1 to TRBJ2-7; TRBD1 might be the D (6 bases). The CDR3 length is 16 residues. The V gene lost 0 bases and the J gene lost 5 bases, with 17 bases spanning the gap. Germline assignment: CDR1 MGHRA and CDR2 YSYEKL. The CDR3, as DNA: TGCGCCAGCAGCCAAGAGGACAGCGGTAAATTCCACGAGCAGTACTTC. It yields the protein CASSQEDSGKFHEQYF.

There are many counts of this clonotype. The chain couples TRBV7-9 to TRBJ1-5, with TRBD1 matching 11 bases. Unmatched junction bases numbered 4, after V lost 5 bases and J lost 7 bases. This CDR3 comprises 14 residues. Germline CDR1 and CDR2: SEHNR and FQNEAQ (reference sequence). The CDR3, as DNA: TGTGCCAGCAGCAGTGGACAGGGGGCCCAGCCCCAGCATTTT. Its protein product is CASSSGQGAQPQHF.

V gene TRBV4-1 combines with J gene TRBJ1-5, with no clear D. CDR1 and CDR2 from the germline V gene are MGHRA and YSYEKL. The CDR3 spans 14 residues. V was pared by 0 bases and J by 3 bases, with 6 bases between. CDR3 in amino acids: CASSQDSVNQPQHF. CDR3 DNA sequence: TGCGCCAGCAGCCAAGATTCCGTCAATCAGCCCCAGCATTTT.

This chain connects TRBV12-3 or TRBV12-4 to TRBJ1-6; 7 bases map to TRBD1. CDR3 size: 14 residues. The V segment lost 7 bases and the J segment 7 bases; nucleotides outside the gene matches: 7. DNA of the CDR3: TGTGCCAGCAAGGTGGAGGGGGCGAATTCACCCCTCCACTTT. It yields the protein CASKVEGANSPLHF.

This clonotype was detected a few times. The chain has TRBV6-5 and TRBJ2-3; 9 positions agree with TRBD2. J gave up 8 bases and V 6 bases, and 9 bases lay outside the gene matches. Germline CDR1 and CDR2: MNHEY and SVGAGI. The CDR3 contains 14 residues. The CDR3 DNA sequence: TGTGCCAGCAGAAAGGATAGCGGGAGAGGTACGCAGTATTTT. Protein: CASRKDSGRGTQYF.

This clonotype was seen more than once but under ten times. The genes are TRBV13 and TRBJ2-7; D may be TRBD1 (7 bases). The germline V and J ends were trimmed by 0 bases and 3 bases, with 12 bases remaining between them. The CDR3 loop spans 15 amino acids. CDR1 is PRHDT, CDR2 FYEKMQ, per germline (reference sequence). The CDR3 protein is CASSLGQGRFYEQYF. CDR3 DNA sequence: TGTGCCAGCAGCTTAGGACAGGGGAGGTTCTACGAGCAGTACTTC.

The chain carries TRBV12-3 or TRBV12-4 and TRBJ2-4; 10 bases agree with TRBD2. V dropped 5 bases and J dropped 13; count of bases not matched to a gene: 14. The CDR3 sequence is 15 residues long. CDR3 DNA: TGTGCCAGCAGTCCCCAACTAGCGGGGCTGGGGGAGCAGTACTTC. Its translation is CASSPQLAGLGEQYF.

In this sample, this clonotype turned up many times. The CDR3 DNA is TGCAGCGTTGAAGACGGCGTAGCGGGGATTTTCACAGATACGCAGTATTTT. Amino acids: CSVEDGVAGIFTDTQYF. J is TRBJ2-3 and V is TRBV29-1, with 8 positions matching TRBD2. Germline lookup yields CDR1 SQVTM and CDR2 ANQGSEA. Losses at the gene ends were 0 bases for V and 2 bases for J; bases not matched to a gene: 10. This CDR3 has 17 amino acids.

The chain employs TRBV20-1 and TRBJ2-3; 12 nucleotides align to TRBD2. This CDR3 has 14 residues. Unmatched junction bases numbered 7, after V lost 6 bases and J lost 6 bases. The germline gives CDR1 DFQATT, CDR2 SNEGSKA (reference sequence). The CDR3 sequence: CSATTSGSWDTQYF. CDR3 nucleotide sequence: TGCAGTGCCACGACTAGCGGGAGTTGGGATACGCAGTATTTT.

Ten or more counts support this clonotype. CDR3 nucleotide sequence: TGCAGTGCTAGAGATCGGCTAGCGGGAGTTTCTAATGAGCAGTTCTTC. Encoded protein: CSARDRLAGVSNEQFF. This chain links TRBV20-1 with TRBJ2-1, with 10 positions matching TRBD2. The CDR3 sequence is 16 residues long. Germline values: CDR1 DFQATT, CDR2 SNEGSKA (reference sequence). V was pared by 0 bases and J by 7 bases, with 9 bases of the junction left unmatched.

This clonotype was detected only a few times. The rearrangement joins TRBV7-9 to TRBJ2-7, with 8 nucleotides matching TRBD2. The CDR3 is made up of 16 amino acids. Looked up from germline, CDR1 is SEHNR and CDR2 is FQNEAQ (reference sequence). Losses at the gene ends were 4 bases for V and 0 bases for J; bases not matched to a gene: 8. CDR3 bases: TGTGCCAGCAGCTCTCTTAGCGGGACAAACTCCTACGAGCAGTACTTC. It specifies CASSSLSGTNSYEQYF.

In the case of this clonotype: The germline gene is not matched at one end of the junction; a read error may be the cause. The chain joins TRBV20-1 to TRBJ2-1, with TRBD1 identical over 9 bases. Germline CDR1 reads DFQATT; CDR2 reads SNEGSKA (reference sequence). This CDR3 has 17 amino acids. The DNA for the CDR3 is TGCAGTGCTAGTGTAGACAGGGGGAACTTAGCCTACATTGAGCAGTTCTTC. It is translated as CSASVDRGNLAYIEQFF.

This clonotype was picked up one time. This chain links TRBV12-3 or TRBV12-4 with TRBJ2-2; 12 positions match TRBD1. V was clipped by 6 bases and J by 9 bases; unmatched bases: 8. The CDR3 extends over 15 amino acids. CDR3 residues: CASRPGQGASRELFF. In DNA form, the CDR3 reads TGTGCCAGCAGACCGGGACAGGGGGCTTCCCGGGAGCTGTTTTTT.

The chain recombines TRBV10-3 with TRBJ2-2; no clear D. This CDR3 is built from 13 residues. CDR1 ENHRY and CDR2 SYGVKD come from the germline V gene. V lost 10 bases to trimming and J lost 0 bases, with 9 bases between them. This chain's CDR3 is CATPKSNTGELFF. The CDR3 DNA follows: TGTGCCACACCAAAATCGAACACCGGGGAGCTGTTTTTT.

This chain connects TRBV7-2 to TRBJ2-1; TRBD1 agrees at 9 bases. V lost 4 bases, J lost 4 bases, and 8 bases stayed unmatched. Germline V lookup: CDR1 SGHTA, CDR2 FQGNSA. This CDR3 is built from 16 residues. The CDR3: CASSSLNRGRYNEQFF. CDR3 coding DNA: TGTGCCAGCAGCTCGCTAAACAGGGGGCGATACAATGAGCAGTTCTTC.

The chain employs TRBV5-8 and TRBJ2-2; 9 positions match TRBD2. The CDR3 contains 17 residues. Germline V gives CDR1 SGHTS, CDR2 YDEGEE. Losses at the gene ends were 0 bases for V and 1 base for J; bases not matched to a gene: 4. The CDR3 here is CASSLVSGGLNTGELFF. CDR3 sequence (DNA): TGTGCCAGCAGCTTGGTTAGCGGGGGACTGAACACCGGGGAGCTGTTTTTT.

This clonotype was seen a handful of times. This rearrangement joins TRBV5-6 to TRBJ2-7; 10 nucleotides agree with TRBD1. From germline, CDR1 is SGHDT and CDR2 YYEEEE. The CDR3 consists of 13 residues. V gave up 6 bases and J gave up 5 bases; unmatched junction bases: 5. Written as DNA, the CDR3 is TGTGCCAGCACCTTTGGACAGGGGGACGAGCAGTACTTC. Translated: CASTFGQGDEQYF.

This clonotype was seen a handful of times. The chain employs TRBV3-1 and TRBJ2-1; D may correspond to TRBD1 or TRBD2 (6 bases each). Deletions cut 7 bases from V and 9 bases from J, with 22 bases between. CDR1 and CDR2 from the germline V gene are LGHDT and YNNKEL (reference sequence). The CDR3 sequence is 15 residues long. CDR3 in amino acids: CASTRGLQTGLEQFF. The CDR3 nucleotides are TGTGCCAGCACACGGGGGCTTCAAACGGGACTTGAGCAGTTCTTC.

The chain couples TRBV6-2 or TRBV6-3 to TRBJ2-5; possible D gene TRBD2, 5 bases. The CDR3 loop spans 15 amino acids. Trimming took off 2 bases at V and 1 base at J, with 11 bases between the two ends. CDR1 MNHEY and CDR2 SVGEGT come from the germline V gene. CDR3 sequence: CASSYHTAGQETQYF. CDR3 DNA sequence: TGTGCCAGCAGTTACCACACTGCGGGCCAAGAGACCCAGTACTTC.

This clonotype was seen a handful of times. The chain combines TRBV4-1 with TRBJ2-6; D might be TRBD1 (5 bases). Germline V lookup: CDR1 MGHRA, CDR2 YSYEKL. V was cut by 0 bases and J by 0 bases, with 15 bases left in between. The CDR3 sequence is 19 residues long. The CDR3 loop is CASSQDPSRVISGANVLTF. CDR3 DNA sequence: TGCGCCAGCAGCCAAGATCCGAGCAGGGTGATCTCTGGGGCCAACGTCCTGACTTTC.

V and J are TRBV11-2 and TRBJ2-3, with D perhaps matching TRBD2 (5 bases). The CDR3 extends over 15 amino acids. V dropped 3 bases and J dropped 0 bases, with 10 bases sitting between them. Germline CDR1 SGHAT, CDR2 FQNNGV. The CDR3: CASSFSDSSTDTQYF. The CDR3 DNA sequence: TGTGCCAGCAGCTTTAGCGATTCTAGCACAGATACGCAGTATTTT. The full variable domain, rest sourced from reference TRBV11-2 and TRBJ2-3, is EAGVAQSPRYKIIEKRQSVAFWCNPISGHATLYWYQQILGQGPKLLIQFQNNGVVDDSQLPKDRFSAERLKGVDSTLKIQPAKLEDSAVYLCASSFSDSSTDTQYFGPGTRLTVL.

This clonotype was observed at least ten times. The CDR3 sequence: CASSQDTGFEQYF. The CDR3 region has the DNA TGCGCCAGCAGCCAAGATACGGGGTTCGAGCAGTACTTC. The chain recombines TRBV4-1 with TRBJ2-7; the D gene is possibly TRBD2 (5 bases). CDR3 length equals 13 residues. Germline-derived CDR1 and CDR2 are MGHRA and YSYEKL. V was shortened by 0 bases and J by 6 bases, with 9 bases between the two germline ends.

The rearrangement uses TRBV7-9 and TRBJ2-1; perhaps TRBD1 as D (6 bases). CDR3 size: 14 residues. Trimming pared 10 bases from V and 8 bases from J, leaving 21 bases between. CDR1 and CDR2 (germline): SEHNR, FQNEAQ (reference sequence). CDR3 nucleotides: TGTGCCATTCTTCGGGACACCCTCGACCATGAGCAGTTCTTC. Translating gives CAILRDTLDHEQFF. Using reference TRBV7-9 and TRBJ2-1 for the parts outside the CDR3, the full variable domain is DTGVSQNPRHKITKRGQNVTFRCDPISEHNRLYWYRQTLGQGPEFLTYFQNEAQLEKSRLLSDRFSAERPKGSFSTLEIQRTEQGDSAMYLCAILRDTLDHEQFFGPGTRLTVL.